The entry below describes one TCR beta chain. Assay: immunoSEQ multiplex PCR; the TCRdb copy retains only in-frame clones and omits some. The sample includes about 22,000 clones, roughly nine tenths of them seen just once. The sample comes from a study of OX40 agonist ivuxolimab in advanced cancers. In the study overall: Averaging roughly 60 years in age, with a range of about 23 to 80, the cohort was about 85% male.

Excluded were patients having autoimmune disease history or systemic immunosuppression. With baseline, cycle 4 day 1, and cycle 7 day 1 as timepoints, blood was sampled. V lost 5 bases and J 5 bases, leaving 7 bases between the germline ends. The CDR3 runs to 11 residues. Per the germline V gene, CDR1 is MNHEY and CDR2 is SMNVEV (reference sequence). Sequenced material: CD4+ or CD8+ T cells sorted from blood, taken in a trial of the OX40 agonist ivuxolimab. V gene TRBV27 combines with J gene TRBJ2-7; D remains ambiguous. The TCR originated in an adult with an advanced solid tumor such as melanoma, head and neck, liver or kidney cancer. DNA of the CDR3: TGTGCCAGCAGTCAGACGGACGAGCAGTACTTC. It yields the protein CASSQTDEQYF.